This T cell receptor beta chain stems from a study of T cell changes during pregnancy in multiple sclerosis. Profiled with immunoSEQ multiplex PCR; TCRdb holds only in-frame clones, not every one. The sample holds around 26,000 clones; approximately 92% are singletons and the top ten take approximately 17%. This clone was counted only a few times. CDR3 size: 15 residues. Trimming removed 3 bases from V and 8 bases from J; junction bases left unmatched: 6. The germline gives CDR1 SEHNR, CDR2 FQNEAQ (reference sequence). Sequencing used CD8+ T cells from peripheral blood mononuclear cells, obtained in the second trimester of pregnancy. This TCR came from a female donor with multiple sclerosis, enrolled in a pregnancy study. The chain uses TRBV7-9 and TRBJ1-4; 10 nucleotides align to TRBD1. The CDR3 reads CASSFSGTGEEKLFF. In nucleotides, the CDR3 is TGTGCCAGCAGCTTCTCCGGGACAGGGGAAGAAAAACTGTTTTTT.